This T cell receptor beta chain appears in the sequencing data of a study of molecular identifiers for immune sequencing clone quantification. This clonotype was counted ten times or more. Its antigen is unidentified. CDR1 LGHNA and CDR2 YSLEER come from the germline V gene. Trimming cost V 1 base and J 0 bases; bases outside gene matches: 7. The CDR3 is 18 amino acids. TCRdb independently ran MiXCR on the PCR reads; one entry per CDR3 protein. This table holds about 500,000 distinct CDR3 sequences, about 20% found once. Whole-study results and caveats: Clones exceeding 20 RNA copies carried over 97% of effector molecules but under 1% of naive-cell molecules.

This sequence joins TRBV4-3 and TRBJ2-3; 10 bases are shared with TRBD2. The TCR was taken from a human donor in good health. Some libraries in this study had Jurkat cell RNA spiked in. Specimen: naive CD8+ T cells from blood, with Jurkat cell RNA spiked in. Subset reported: FACS-sorted CD8+CD4-CCR7+CD45RA+ naive T cells. The CDR3 region has the DNA TGCGCCAGCAGCCAAGGGTCCGGACTAGCGGAAAGCACAGATACGCAGTATTTT. Translating gives CASSQGSGLAESTDTQYF.